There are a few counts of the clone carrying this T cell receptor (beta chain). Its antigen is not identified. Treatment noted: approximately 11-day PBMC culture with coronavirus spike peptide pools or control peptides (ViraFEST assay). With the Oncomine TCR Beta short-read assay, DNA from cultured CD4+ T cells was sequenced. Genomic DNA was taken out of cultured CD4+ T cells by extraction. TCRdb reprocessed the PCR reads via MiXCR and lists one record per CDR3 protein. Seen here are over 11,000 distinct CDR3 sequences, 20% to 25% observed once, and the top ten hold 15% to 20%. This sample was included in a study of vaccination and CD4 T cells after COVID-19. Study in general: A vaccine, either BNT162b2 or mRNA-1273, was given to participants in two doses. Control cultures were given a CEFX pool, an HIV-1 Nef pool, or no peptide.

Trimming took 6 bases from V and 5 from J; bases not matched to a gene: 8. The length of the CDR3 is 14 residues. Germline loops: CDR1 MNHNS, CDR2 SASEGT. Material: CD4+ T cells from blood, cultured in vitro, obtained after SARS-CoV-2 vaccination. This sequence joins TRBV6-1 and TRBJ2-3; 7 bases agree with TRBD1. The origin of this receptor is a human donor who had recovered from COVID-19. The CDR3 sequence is CASSLQGIVDTQYF. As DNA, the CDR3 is TGTGCCAGCAGCTTACAGGGGATTGTAGATACGCAGTATTTT.